This paragraph covers one T cell receptor beta chain sequence. These data are taken from a study of technical replicates of blood from a few donors. Some clones are missing from TCRdb's copy, which holds only in-frame ones; the method was immunoSEQ multiplex PCR. Of approximately 53,000 clones detected, approximately 95% appear once; the ten largest clones hold 0.35% to 0.5%. CDR3 length: 16 residues. From germline, CDR1 is SGDLS and CDR2 YYNGEE. With 0 bases clipped from V and 5 bases from J, the junction kept 7 bases outside the gene matches. The TCR originated in a human donor in good health. Material: T cells isolated from PBMCs. The rearrangement joins TRBV9 to TRBJ2-1, with TRBD2 identical over 8 bases. The CDR3 bases are TGTGCCAGCAGCGTAGAAGTAGGGACTAGGAACAATGAGCAGTTCTTC. Translation gives CASSVEVGTRNNEQFF.